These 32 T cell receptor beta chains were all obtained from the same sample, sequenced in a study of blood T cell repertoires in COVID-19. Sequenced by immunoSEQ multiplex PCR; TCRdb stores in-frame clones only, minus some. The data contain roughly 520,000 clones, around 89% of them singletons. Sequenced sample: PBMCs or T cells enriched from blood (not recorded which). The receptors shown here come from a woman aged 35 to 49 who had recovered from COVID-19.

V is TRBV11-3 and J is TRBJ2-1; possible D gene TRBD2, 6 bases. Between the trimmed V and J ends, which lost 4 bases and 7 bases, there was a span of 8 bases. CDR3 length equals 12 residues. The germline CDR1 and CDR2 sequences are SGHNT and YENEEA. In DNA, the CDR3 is TGTGCCAGCAGCTGGGGGGTAAATGAGCAGTTCTTC. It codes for CASSWGVNEQFF.

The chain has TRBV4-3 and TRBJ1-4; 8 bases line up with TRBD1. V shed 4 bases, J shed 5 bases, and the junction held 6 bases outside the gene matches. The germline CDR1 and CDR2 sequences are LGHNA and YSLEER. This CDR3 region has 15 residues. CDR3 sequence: CASSLGTGQNEKLFF. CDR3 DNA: TGCGCCAGCAGCCTTGGGACAGGCCAGAATGAAAAACTGTTTTTT.

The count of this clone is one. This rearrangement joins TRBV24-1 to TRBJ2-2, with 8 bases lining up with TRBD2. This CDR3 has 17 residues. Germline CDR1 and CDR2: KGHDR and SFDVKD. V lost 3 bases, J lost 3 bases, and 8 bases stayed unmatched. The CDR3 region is CATSDVAGPRYTGELFF. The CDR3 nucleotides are TGTGCCACCAGTGATGTAGCGGGACCCCGGTACACCGGGGAGCTGTTTTTT.

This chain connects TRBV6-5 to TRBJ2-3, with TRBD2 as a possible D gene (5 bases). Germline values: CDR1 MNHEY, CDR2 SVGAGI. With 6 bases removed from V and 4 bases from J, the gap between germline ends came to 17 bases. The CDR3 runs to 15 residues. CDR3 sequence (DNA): TGTGCCAGCAGCCACTACCGGGGTAGTGCAGATACGCAGTATTTT. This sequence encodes CASSHYRGSADTQYF.

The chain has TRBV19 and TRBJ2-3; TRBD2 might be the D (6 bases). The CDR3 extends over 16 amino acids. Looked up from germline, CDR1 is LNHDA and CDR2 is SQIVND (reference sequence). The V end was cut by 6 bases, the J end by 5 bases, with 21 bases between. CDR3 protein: CASRLPGAGIRDTQYF. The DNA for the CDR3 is TGTGCCAGTAGACTCCCGGGCGCGGGAATTAGAGATACGCAGTATTTT.

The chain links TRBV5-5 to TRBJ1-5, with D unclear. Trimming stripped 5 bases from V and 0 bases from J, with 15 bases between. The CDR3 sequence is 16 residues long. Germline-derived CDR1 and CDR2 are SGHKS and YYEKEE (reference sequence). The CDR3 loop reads CASSLPGSISNQPQHF. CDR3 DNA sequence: TGTGCCAGCAGTCTTCCAGGTTCAATTAGCAATCAGCCCCAGCATTTT.

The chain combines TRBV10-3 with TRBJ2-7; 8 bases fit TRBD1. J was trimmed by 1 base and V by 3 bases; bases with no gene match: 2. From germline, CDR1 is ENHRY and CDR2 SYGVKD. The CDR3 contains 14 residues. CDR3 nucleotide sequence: TGTGCCATCAGTGACGACAGGGGATCCTACGAGCAGTACTTC. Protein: CAISDDRGSYEQYF.

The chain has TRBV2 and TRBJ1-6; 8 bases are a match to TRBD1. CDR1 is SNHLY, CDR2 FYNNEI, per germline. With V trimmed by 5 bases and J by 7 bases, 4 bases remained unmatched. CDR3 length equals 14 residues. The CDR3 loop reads CASSRQGWNSPLHF. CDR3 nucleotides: TGTGCCAGCAGTAGACAGGGGTGGAATTCACCCCTCCACTTT.

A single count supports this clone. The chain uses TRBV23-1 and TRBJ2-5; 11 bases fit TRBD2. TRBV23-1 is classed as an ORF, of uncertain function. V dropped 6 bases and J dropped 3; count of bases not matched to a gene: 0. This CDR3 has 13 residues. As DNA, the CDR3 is TGCGCCAGCAGGGGACTAGCGGAAGAGACCCAGTACTTC. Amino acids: CASRGLAEETQYF.

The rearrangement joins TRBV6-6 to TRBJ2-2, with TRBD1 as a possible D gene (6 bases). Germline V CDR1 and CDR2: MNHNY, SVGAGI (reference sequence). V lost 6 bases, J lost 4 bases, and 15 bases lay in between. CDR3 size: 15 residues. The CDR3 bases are TGTGCCAGCAGCCCGCCAGGGGTCCGCACCGGGGAGCTGTTTTTT. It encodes CASSPPGVRTGELFF.

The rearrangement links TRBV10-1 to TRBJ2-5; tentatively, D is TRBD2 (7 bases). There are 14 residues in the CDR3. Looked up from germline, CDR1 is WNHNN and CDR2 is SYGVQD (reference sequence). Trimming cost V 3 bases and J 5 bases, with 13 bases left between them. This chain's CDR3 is CASSDGGGRETQYF. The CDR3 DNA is TGCGCCAGCAGTGATGGGGGGGGCCGGGAGACCCAGTACTTC.

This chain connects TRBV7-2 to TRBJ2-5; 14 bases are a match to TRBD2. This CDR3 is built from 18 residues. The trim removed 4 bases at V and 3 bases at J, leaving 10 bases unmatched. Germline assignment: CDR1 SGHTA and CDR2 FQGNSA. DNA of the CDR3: TGTGCCAGCAGCTCGGGACTAGCGGGAGAGTGGGGGGAAGAGACCCAGTACTTC. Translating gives CASSSGLAGEWGEETQYF.

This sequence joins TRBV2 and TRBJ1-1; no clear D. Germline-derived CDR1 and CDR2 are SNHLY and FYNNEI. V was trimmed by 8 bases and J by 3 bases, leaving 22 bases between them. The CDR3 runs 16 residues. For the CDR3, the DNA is TGTGCCAGCGGAATGGGGAGGGTTGGTCGGGACACTGAAGCTTTCTTT. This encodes CASGMGRVGRDTEAFF. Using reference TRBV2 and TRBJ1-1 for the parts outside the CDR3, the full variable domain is EPEVTQTPSHQVTQMGQEVILRCVPISNHLYFYWYRQILGQKVEFLVSFYNNEISEKSEIFDDQFSVERPDGSNFTLKIRSTKLEDSAMYFCASGMGRVGRDTEAFFGQGTRLTVV.

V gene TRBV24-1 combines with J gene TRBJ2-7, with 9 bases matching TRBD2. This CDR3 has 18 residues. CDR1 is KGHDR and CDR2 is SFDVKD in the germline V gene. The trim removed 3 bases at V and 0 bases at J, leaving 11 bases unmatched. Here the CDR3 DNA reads TGTGCCACCAGTGATAGGGGAGGACTAGCGCAATCCTCCTACGAGCAGTACTTC. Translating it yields CATSDRGGLAQSSYEQYF.

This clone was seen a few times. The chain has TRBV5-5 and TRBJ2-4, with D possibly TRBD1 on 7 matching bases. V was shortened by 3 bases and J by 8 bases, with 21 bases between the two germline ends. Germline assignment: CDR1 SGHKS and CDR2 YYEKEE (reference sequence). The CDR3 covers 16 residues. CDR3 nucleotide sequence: TGTGCCAGCAGCTGGGAGACAGGGCTAGGAGGGGACATTCAGTACTTC. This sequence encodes CASSWETGLGGDIQYF. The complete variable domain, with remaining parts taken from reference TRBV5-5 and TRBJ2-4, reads DAGVTQSPTHLIKTRGQQVTLRCSPISGHKSVSWYQQVLGQGPQFIFQYYEKEERGRGNFPDRFSARQFPNYSSELNVNALLLGDSALYLCASSWETGLGGDIQYFGAGTRLSVL.

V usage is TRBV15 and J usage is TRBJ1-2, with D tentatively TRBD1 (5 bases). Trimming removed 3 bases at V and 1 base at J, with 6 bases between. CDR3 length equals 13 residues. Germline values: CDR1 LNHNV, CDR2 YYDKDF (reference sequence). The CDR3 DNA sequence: TGTGCCACCAGCAGGGGGGGTAACTATGGCTACACCTTC. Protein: CATSRGGNYGYTF.

The CDR3 loop is CASSFGQTEAFF. The CDR3 DNA follows: TGTGCCAGCAGCTTCGGACAGACTGAAGCTTTCTTT. This rearrangement joins TRBV14 to TRBJ1-1; weak D call: TRBD1 (6 bases). The CDR3 sequence is 12 residues long. With 5 bases removed from V and 5 bases from J, the gap between germline ends came to 9 bases. Germline CDR1 SGHDN, CDR2 FVKESK. Complete variable domain (other parts from reference TRBV14 and TRBJ1-1): EAGVTQFPSHSVIEKGQTVTLRCDPISGHDNLYWYRRVMGKEIKFLLHFVKESKQDESGMPNNRFLAERTGGTYSTLKVQPAELEDSGVYFCASSFGQTEAFFGQGTRLTVV.

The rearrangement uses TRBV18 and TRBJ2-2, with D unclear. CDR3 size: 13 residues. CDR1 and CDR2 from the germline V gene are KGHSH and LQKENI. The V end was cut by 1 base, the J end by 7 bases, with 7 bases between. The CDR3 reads CASSPHGYGELFF. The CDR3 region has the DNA TGTGCCAGCTCACCACACGGTTACGGGGAGCTGTTTTTT.

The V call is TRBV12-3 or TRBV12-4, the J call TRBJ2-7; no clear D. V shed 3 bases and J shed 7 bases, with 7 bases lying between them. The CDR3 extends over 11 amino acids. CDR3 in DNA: TGTGCCAGCAGTTTGGGCCGTGAGCAGTACTTC. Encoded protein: CASSLGREQYF.

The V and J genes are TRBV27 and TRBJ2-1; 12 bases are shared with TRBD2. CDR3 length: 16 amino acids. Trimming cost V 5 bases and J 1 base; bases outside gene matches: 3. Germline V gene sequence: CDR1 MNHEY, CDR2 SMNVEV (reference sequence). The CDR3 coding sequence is TGTGCCAGCAGTAAAGGACTAGCGGGATCCTACAATGAGCAGTTCTTC. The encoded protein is CASSKGLAGSYNEQFF.

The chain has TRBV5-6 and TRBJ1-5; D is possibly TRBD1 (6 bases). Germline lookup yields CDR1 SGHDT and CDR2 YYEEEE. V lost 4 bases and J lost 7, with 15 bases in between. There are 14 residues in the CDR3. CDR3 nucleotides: TGTGCCAGCAGCCTACGGGGGGGCGGACAGCCCCAGCATTTT. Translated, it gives CASSLRGGGQPQHF.

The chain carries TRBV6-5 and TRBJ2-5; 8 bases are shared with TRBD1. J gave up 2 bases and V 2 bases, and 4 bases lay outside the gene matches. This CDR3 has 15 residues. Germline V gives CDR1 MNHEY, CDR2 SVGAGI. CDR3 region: CASSYGRTGQETQYF. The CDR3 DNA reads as TGTGCCAGCAGTTACGGGAGGACAGGGCAAGAGACCCAGTACTTC.

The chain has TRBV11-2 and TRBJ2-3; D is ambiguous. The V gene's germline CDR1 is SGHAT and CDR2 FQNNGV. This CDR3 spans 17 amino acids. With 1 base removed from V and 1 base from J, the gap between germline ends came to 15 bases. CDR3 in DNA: TGTGCCAGCAGCTTAGGGTCACCTAATACCGGCACAGATACGCAGTATTTT. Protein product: CASSLGSPNTGTDTQYF. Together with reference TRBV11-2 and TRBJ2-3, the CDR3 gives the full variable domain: EAGVAQSPRYKIIEKRQSVAFWCNPISGHATLYWYQQILGQGPKLLIQFQNNGVVDDSQLPKDRFSAERLKGVDSTLKIQPAKLEDSAVYLCASSLGSPNTGTDTQYFGPGTRLTVL.

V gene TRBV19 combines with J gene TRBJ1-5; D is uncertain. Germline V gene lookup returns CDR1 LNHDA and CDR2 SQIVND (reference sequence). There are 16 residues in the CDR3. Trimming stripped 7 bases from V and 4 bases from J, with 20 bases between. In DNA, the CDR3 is TGTGCCAGTAACCCTCAATTCCGTGATCGGAATCAGCCCCAGCATTTT. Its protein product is CASNPQFRDRNQPQHF.

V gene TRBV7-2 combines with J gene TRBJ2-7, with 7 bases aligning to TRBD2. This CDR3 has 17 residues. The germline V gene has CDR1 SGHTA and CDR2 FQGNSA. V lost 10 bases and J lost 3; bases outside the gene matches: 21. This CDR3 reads CATSKARWREPNYEQYF. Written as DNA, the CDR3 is TGTGCCACCTCCAAAGCCCGATGGCGGGAGCCCAACTACGAGCAGTACTTC.

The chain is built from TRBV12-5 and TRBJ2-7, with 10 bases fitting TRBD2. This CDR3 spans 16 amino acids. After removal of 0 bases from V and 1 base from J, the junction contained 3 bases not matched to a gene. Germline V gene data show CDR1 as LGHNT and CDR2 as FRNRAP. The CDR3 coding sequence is TGTGCTAGTGGTTTGGTCAGGACTAGCGGATCCTACGAGCAGTACTTC. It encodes CASGLVRTSGSYEQYF.

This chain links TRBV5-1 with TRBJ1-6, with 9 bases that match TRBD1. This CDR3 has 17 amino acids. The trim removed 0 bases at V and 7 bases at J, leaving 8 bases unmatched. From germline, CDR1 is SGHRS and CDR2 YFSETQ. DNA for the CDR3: TGCGCCAGCAGCTTGGAAACAGGGGGCGCTGGGAATTCACCCCTCCACTTT. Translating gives CASSLETGGAGNSPLHF.

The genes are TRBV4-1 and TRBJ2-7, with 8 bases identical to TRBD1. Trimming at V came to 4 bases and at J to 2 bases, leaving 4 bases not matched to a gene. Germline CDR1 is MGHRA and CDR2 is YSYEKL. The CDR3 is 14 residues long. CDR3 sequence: CASSREQGAYEQYF. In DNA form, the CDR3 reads TGCGCCAGCAGCCGGGAACAGGGGGCCTACGAGCAGTACTTC.

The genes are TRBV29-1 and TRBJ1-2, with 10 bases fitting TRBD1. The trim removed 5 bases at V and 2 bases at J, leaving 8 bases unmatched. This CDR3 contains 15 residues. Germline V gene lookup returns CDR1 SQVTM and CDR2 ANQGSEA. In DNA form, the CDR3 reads TGCAGCGTTCCCCGTAAGGGACAGGGGAACTATGGCTACACCTTC. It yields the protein CSVPRKGQGNYGYTF. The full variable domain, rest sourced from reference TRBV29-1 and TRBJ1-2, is SAVISQKPSRDICQRGTSLTIQCQVDSQVTMMFWYRQQPGQSLTLIATANQGSEATYESGFVIDKFPISRPNLTFSTLTVSNMSPEDSSIYLCSVPRKGQGNYGYTFGSGTRLTVV.

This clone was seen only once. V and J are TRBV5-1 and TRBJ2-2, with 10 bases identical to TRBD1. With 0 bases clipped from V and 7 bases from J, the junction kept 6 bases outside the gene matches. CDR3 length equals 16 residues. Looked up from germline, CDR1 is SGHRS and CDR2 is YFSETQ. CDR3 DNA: TGCGCCAGCAGCTTGGTGGGACAGGGGAGTGGCGGGGAGCTGTTTTTT. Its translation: CASSLVGQGSGGELFF.

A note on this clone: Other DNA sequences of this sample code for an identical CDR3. In DNA, the CDR3 is TGTGCCAGCAGCCAAGAAGGGGGGAACACTGAAGCTTTCTTT. Translation gives CASSQEGGNTEAFF. The rearrangement links TRBV3-1 (or the pseudogene TRBV3-2) to TRBJ1-1; D might be TRBD1 (6 bases). This CDR3 contains 14 residues. Trimming took off 0 bases at V and 1 base at J, with 6 bases between the two ends. Per germline, CDR1 LGHDT and CDR2 YNNKEL (reference sequence).

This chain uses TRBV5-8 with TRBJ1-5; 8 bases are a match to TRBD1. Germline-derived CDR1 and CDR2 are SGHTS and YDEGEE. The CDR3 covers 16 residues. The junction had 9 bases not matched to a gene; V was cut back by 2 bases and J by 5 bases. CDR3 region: CASSFQWQGAHQPQHF. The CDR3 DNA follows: TGTGCCAGCAGCTTTCAATGGCAGGGGGCCCATCAGCCCCAGCATTTT.